The 15 T cell receptor beta chains below all came from one sample that was sequenced in a study of T cell responses to AZD1222 COVID-19 vaccine. Clones were sequenced by immunoSEQ multiplex PCR, and TCRdb holds only the in-frame ones, with some missing. The table shows over 120,000 clones, with just under 95% occurring only once. The source was peripheral blood, collected after recovery from COVID-19. These receptors were taken from an adult who had recovered from COVID-19.

This chain joins TRBV10-3 and TRBJ1-1, with 7 nucleotides matching TRBD1. V dropped 3 bases and J dropped 7; count of bases not matched to a gene: 20. CDR1 is ENHRY and CDR2 is SYGVKD in the germline V gene. The CDR3 contains 18 residues. The CDR3 reads CAISDFVSVDRERSEAFF. Written as DNA, the CDR3 is TGTGCCATCAGTGATTTTGTAAGCGTAGACAGGGAGAGAAGTGAAGCTTTCTTT.

The rearrangement uses TRBV5-1 and TRBJ2-5; maybe TRBD1 (8 bases). CDR1 and CDR2 (germline): SGHRS, YFSETQ. V gave up 0 bases and J gave up 4 bases, with 13 bases separating them. The CDR3 loop spans 15 amino acids. CDR3 in amino acids: CASSLADREGETQYF. The CDR3, as DNA: TGCGCCAGCAGCTTGGCGGACAGGGAGGGAGAGACCCAGTACTTC.

The V and J genes are TRBV5-4 and TRBJ1-4; 8 bases are a match to TRBD1. V lost 2 bases, J lost 0 bases, and 6 bases stayed unmatched. Germline V gene data show CDR1 as SGHNT and CDR2 as YYREEE (reference sequence). The CDR3 consists of 17 residues. The CDR3 DNA reads TGTGCCAGCAGCTTAATTACAGGGGGAGCAACTAATGAAAAACTGTTTTTT. This sequence encodes CASSLITGGATNEKLFF.

The rearrangement joins TRBV11-3 to TRBJ1-1; 12 nucleotides match TRBD1. V was pared by 6 bases and J by 10 bases, with 15 bases of the junction left unmatched. The germline CDR1 and CDR2 sequences are SGHNT and YENEEA. This CDR3 is built from 16 residues. CDR3 amino acids: CASSLVRDRGPFGAFF. In DNA form, the CDR3 reads TGTGCCAGCAGTCTAGTCCGGGACAGGGGGCCCTTCGGAGCTTTCTTT.

The chain is built from TRBV6-2 or TRBV6-3 and TRBJ1-2; no firm D call. Trimming removed 2 bases at V and 3 bases at J, with 13 bases between. The length of the CDR3 is 15 residues. Germline values: CDR1 MNHEY, CDR2 SVGEGT. CDR3 sequence reads: CASSYGGRRDYGYTF. The CDR3 DNA follows: TGTGCCAGCAGTTACGGTGGGCGTAGGGACTATGGCTACACCTTC.

V is TRBV28 and J is TRBJ1-5; D is undetermined. V lost 1 base and J lost 7, with 8 bases in between. Germline V gene lookup returns CDR1 MDHEN and CDR2 SYDVKM. The CDR3 runs 13 residues. The CDR3 loop reads CASSLSVGQPQHF. Here the CDR3 DNA reads TGTGCCAGCAGTTTATCGGTAGGGCAGCCCCAGCATTTT.

In this sample, this clone turned up once. CDR3 sequence (DNA): TGTGCCAGCAGTGAATGGGTAGGGATGAACACTGAAGCTTTCTTT. It translates to CASSEWVGMNTEAFF. The J gene is TRBJ1-1, the V gene TRBV2; D not certain. The germline CDR1 and CDR2 sequences are SNHLY and FYNNEI. This CDR3 region has 15 residues. V was shortened by 2 bases and J by 0 bases, with 10 bases between the two germline ends.

The chain joins TRBV3-1 (or the pseudogene TRBV3-2) to TRBJ2-5; 13 positions match TRBD2. There are 20 residues in the CDR3. CDR1 is LGHDT, CDR2 YNNKEL, per germline (reference sequence). V lost 0 bases to trimming and J lost 2 bases; unmatched junction nucleotides: 12. The CDR3 spells CASSQESRGGLAGSQETQYF. CDR3 bases: TGTGCCAGCAGCCAAGAAAGCAGGGGGGGACTAGCGGGGTCACAAGAGACCCAGTACTTC.

This clone was counted a single time. The V gene is TRBV5-4, the J gene TRBJ2-7; 7 bases line up with TRBD1. Germline V lookup: CDR1 SGHNT, CDR2 YYREEE (reference sequence). This CDR3 has 14 amino acids. V was pared by 0 bases and J by 3 bases, with 3 bases of the junction left unmatched. CDR3 sequence: CASSLAGGNYEQYF. The CDR3 DNA follows: TGTGCCAGCAGCTTGGCAGGGGGAAACTACGAGCAGTACTTC.

V usage is TRBV5-4 and J usage is TRBJ1-2, with a possible D match to TRBD1 (6 bases). CDR3 length equals 13 residues. From germline, CDR1 is SGHNT and CDR2 YYREEE (reference sequence). The V gene lost 4 bases and the J gene lost 8 bases, with 15 bases spanning the gap. The CDR3 DNA reads TGTGCCAGCAGCGGCTGGGGGGCTGACGGCTACACCTTC. Translated: CASSGWGADGYTF.

DNA for the CDR3: TGTGCCAGCACCCATGGGGGACAGCCCCAGCATTTT. Encoded protein: CASTHGGQPQHF. The genes are TRBV12-3 or TRBV12-4 and TRBJ1-5; a possible D gene is TRBD1 (5 bases). Trimming pared 7 bases from V and 7 bases from J, leaving 11 bases between. There are 12 residues in the CDR3.

This chain links TRBV14 with TRBJ1-2, with a possible D match to TRBD1 (5 bases). The germline CDR1 and CDR2 sequences are SGHDN and FVKESK. The CDR3 covers 13 residues. Trimming removed 4 bases at V and 3 bases at J, with 9 bases between. CDR3 in DNA: TGTGCCAGCAGCCCCGGGACGTACTATGGCTACACCTTC. Its protein product is CASSPGTYYGYTF. Variable domain in full (rest from reference TRBV14 and TRBJ1-2): EAGVTQFPSHSVIEKGQTVTLRCDPISGHDNLYWYRRVMGKEIKFLLHFVKESKQDESGMPNNRFLAERTGGTYSTLKVQPAELEDSGVYFCASSPGTYYGYTFGSGTRLTVV.

This rearrangement joins TRBV24-1 to TRBJ1-3, with 7 bases that match TRBD1. Germline trimming cut 4 bases from V and 2 bases from J; bases unmatched to any gene: 4. CDR3 length: 15 residues. The germline gives CDR1 KGHDR, CDR2 SFDVKD. This CDR3 reads CATSESDRAGNTIYF. CDR3 bases: TGTGCCACCAGTGAATCTGACAGGGCTGGAAACACCATATATTTT.

The chain couples TRBV6-1 to TRBJ1-6; a weak D match, TRBD1 (6 bases). Trimming removed 1 base from V and 10 bases from J, with 17 bases in between. The CDR3 consists of 16 residues. The V gene's germline CDR1 is MNHNS and CDR2 SASEGT. The CDR3 reads CASSEVGGAGRSPLHF. The CDR3 nucleotides are TGTGCCAGCAGTGAAGTGGGGGGCGCGGGGCGGTCACCCCTCCACTTT.

The V gene is TRBV28, the J gene TRBJ1-4; D may be TRBD1 (6 bases). The V end lost 7 bases, the J end lost 2 bases, and 17 bases lay between the germline ends. The CDR3 loop spans 16 amino acids. Germline V gene sequence: CDR1 MDHEN, CDR2 SYDVKM. The CDR3 sequence: CASMGGAWGTNEKLFF. The CDR3 nucleotides read TGTGCCAGCATGGGGGGCGCATGGGGGACTAATGAAAAACTGTTTTTT.